Each of the 17 T cell receptor beta chains below was sequenced from the same sample in a study of human T cells and chemical hapten exposure. The sample's time point: healthy volunteer bleed at 6 weeks. Total RNA extraction was carried out from unfractionated whole blood. MiXCR was run by TCRdb on the RACE reads, yielding one entry per CDR3 protein. The repertoire includes more than 35,000 distinct CDR3 sequences, 3% to 4.5% of them detected once, and around 5.7% sits in the top ten. The sequenced sample consisted of whole blood. The receptor source for this set is a human donor in good health. Some clones in this sample may be carry-over from other donors' samples.

This clonotype was recorded many times. The V call is TRBV10-3, the J call TRBJ2-1, with D maybe TRBD1 (5 bases). V was trimmed by 0 bases and J by 4 bases, leaving 19 bases between them. Germline CDR1 and CDR2: ENHRY and SYGVKD. The CDR3 consists of 18 residues. CDR3 sequence reads: CAISESGRVILEYNEQFF. For the CDR3, the DNA is TGTGCCATCAGTGAGTCGGGCAGGGTTATACTTGAATACAATGAGCAGTTCTTC.

This clonotype was detected ten times or more. The genes are TRBV5-1 and TRBJ2-1, with TRBD2 matching over 15 bases. The CDR3 length is 19 residues. Germline V gives CDR1 SGHRS, CDR2 YFSETQ. V trimming: 0 bases; J trimming: 3 bases; junction bases outside the gene matches: 7. CDR3 coding DNA: TGCGCCAGCAGCTTGGGGGGGACTAGCGGGAGGCTCAGCTACAATGAGCAGTTCTTC. As protein: CASSLGGTSGRLSYNEQFF.

This clonotype was recorded many times. The rearrangement joins TRBV6-5 to TRBJ2-3; D possibly corresponds to TRBD2 (7 bases). The CDR3 contains 16 residues. Trimming removed 2 bases at V and 1 base at J, with 13 bases between. Looked up from germline, CDR1 is MNHEY and CDR2 is SVGAGI. CDR3 in DNA: TGTGCCAGCAGTTACCTCCAGGGGAGGGGCACAGATACGCAGTATTTT. The encoded protein is CASSYLQGRGTDTQYF.

This clonotype was recorded at least ten times. This rearrangement joins TRBV7-3 to TRBJ2-2, with 7 bases lining up with TRBD1. The J segment lost 1 base and the V segment lost 5 bases, leaving 4 bases of the junction unmatched. The CDR3 contains 15 residues. In germline, CDR1 is SGHTA, CDR2 FQGTGA. The CDR3 DNA follows: TGTGCCAGCAGCCAGGACAGGAGGAACACCGGGGAGCTGTTTTTT. Its protein is CASSQDRRNTGELFF.

In the case of this clonotype: This may be a read error, as it is one base from a much larger clone. This sequence joins TRBV4-1 and TRBJ2-1, with 12 bases that match TRBD2. This CDR3 comprises 16 residues. From germline, CDR1 is MGHRA and CDR2 YSYEKL. In DNA form, the CDR3 reads TGCGCCAGCAGCCAAGGGACTAGCGGGGCCTACAGTGAGCAGTTCTTC. This gives the protein CASSQGTSGAYSEQFF.

This clonotype was recorded many times. CDR3 bases: TGTGCCAGCAGCCAAGAGGTTATGGGCAGTGAAGCTTTCTTT. Translation gives CASSQEVMGSEAFF. The gene calls are TRBV14 and TRBJ1-1, with D hard to call. This CDR3 region has 14 residues. Per the germline V gene, CDR1 is SGHDN and CDR2 is FVKESK. The V end was cut by 0 bases, the J end by 7 bases, with 12 bases between.

This clonotype has just a few counts. DNA of the CDR3: TGTGCCAGCAGTACCGGACCGGTGTACGAGCAGTACTTC. The encoded protein is CASSTGPVYEQYF. This chain uses TRBV28 with TRBJ2-7; D is uncertain. This CDR3 has 13 amino acids. From germline, CDR1 is MDHEN and CDR2 SYDVKM. V dropped 5 bases and J dropped 4 bases, with 12 bases sitting between them.

The sample holds a few counts of this clonotype. The chain employs TRBV30 and TRBJ2-1, with a weak D call TRBD2 (5 bases). CDR1 is GTSNPN, CDR2 SVGIG, per germline (reference sequence). This CDR3 has 13 amino acids. Trimming took off 0 bases at V and 8 bases at J, with 11 bases between the two ends. This CDR3 reads CAWSVRLRDEQFF. As DNA, the CDR3 is TGTGCCTGGAGTGTAAGGTTGAGGGATGAGCAGTTCTTC.

On this clonotype: Its ends do not fully match the called genes, so a read error is possible. The chain links TRBV9 to TRBJ1-5; D is unresolved. This CDR3 has 13 amino acids. Looked up from germline, CDR1 is SGDLS and CDR2 is YYNGEE. CDR3 residues: CASSPDSNQPQRF. CDR3 in DNA: TGTGCCAGCAGCCCCGATAGCAATCAGCCCCAGCGTTTT.

The chain combines TRBV9 with TRBJ2-3; TRBD2 agrees at 9 bases. Unmatched junction bases numbered 10, after V lost 0 bases and J lost 2 bases. Germline-derived CDR1 and CDR2 are SGDLS and YYNGEE. The CDR3 loop spans 18 amino acids. The DNA of the CDR3 is TGTGCCAGCAGCGTAGCTCACGGGGCTAGCGGGGTCACAGATACGCAGTATTTT. Translation gives CASSVAHGASGVTDTQYF.

This clonotype came up many times. The V gene is TRBV7-2, the J gene TRBJ2-1, with D possibly TRBD2 on 6 matching bases. V lost 2 bases and J lost 16, with 18 bases in between. Germline V gives CDR1 SGHTA, CDR2 FQGNSA. The CDR3 is 13 amino acids. CDR3 sequence reads: CASSLSRRESRFF. CDR3 DNA: TGTGCCAGCAGCTTAAGTCGTCGGGAGAGCCGATTCTTC.

This clonotype appeared many times. The chain uses TRBV7-9 and TRBJ2-3; TRBD2 is a possible D gene (5 bases). The CDR3 spans 13 residues. The ends were cut back, 1 base at V and 4 bases at J, with 6 bases in the middle. CDR1 and CDR2 from the germline V gene are SEHNR and FQNEAQ (reference sequence). The CDR3 sequence is CASSLEEADTQYF. CDR3 DNA sequence: TGTGCCAGCAGCTTAGAGGAGGCAGATACGCAGTATTTT.

The chain is built from TRBV7-9 and TRBJ1-5; 7 positions agree with TRBD1. The CDR3 contains 15 residues. Trimming took 5 bases from V and 7 from J; bases not matched to a gene: 11. Germline CDR1 is SEHNR and CDR2 is FQNEAQ (reference sequence). The CDR3 spells CASSPQGGAGQPQHF. DNA for the CDR3: TGTGCCAGCAGCCCCCAGGGGGGGGCAGGGCAGCCCCAGCATTTT.

This clonotype was seen repeatedly, ten times or more. This chain uses TRBV6-5 with TRBJ2-7; possible D gene TRBD1, 5 bases. The V and J ends lost 4 bases and 6 bases respectively, with 16 bases between them. The CDR3 consists of 14 residues. Looked up from germline, CDR1 is MNHEY and CDR2 is SVGAGI. CDR3 sequence: CASSFGATEAEQYF. The CDR3 coding sequence is TGTGCCAGCAGTTTTGGGGCGACCGAGGCCGAGCAGTACTTC.

This clonotype was recorded at least ten times. The chain has TRBV20-1 and TRBJ2-1; possible D gene TRBD1, 5 bases. The CDR3 sequence is 12 residues long. Germline V gene data show CDR1 as DFQATT and CDR2 as SNEGSKA (reference sequence). Trimming cost V 6 bases and J 9 bases, with 15 bases left between them. The DNA of the CDR3 is TGCAGTGCGATCCCCCGACAGAGTGAGCAGTTCTTC. Translating it yields CSAIPRQSEQFF.

This clonotype was seen at least ten times. DNA of the CDR3: TGCAGTGCTAGATTGTCCCCGACAGGTTACTATGGCTACACCTTC. Amino acids: CSARLSPTGYYGYTF. V usage is TRBV20-1 and J usage is TRBJ1-2; TRBD1 is a possible D gene (6 bases). Germline V gene data show CDR1 as DFQATT and CDR2 as SNEGSKA (reference sequence). The CDR3 spans 15 residues. V lost 2 bases, J lost 3 bases, and 16 bases lay in between.

This clonotype was detected many times. This rearrangement joins TRBV7-2 to TRBJ2-5; the D is unclear. The CDR3 has 15 residues. In germline, CDR1 is SGHTA, CDR2 FQGNSA. V gave up 1 base and J gave up 3 bases, with 12 bases separating them. Written as DNA, the CDR3 is TGTGCCAGCAGCTTAGTGGCTCAACTTAAAGAGACCCAGTACTTC. It yields the protein CASSLVAQLKETQYF.